This is a list of T cell receptor beta chains from one sample in a study of CD8+ T cells in alopecia areata. Here immunoSEQ multiplex PCR was the method, and the copy in TCRdb shows in-frame clones only, minus some. The table includes under 130,000 clones, 85% to 90% detected once. This specimen consisted of CD8+ T cells sorted from blood, obtained at week 34, from a patient treated with tofacitinib. These receptors came from a human donor with alopecia areata. The CDR3 runs from the conserved cysteine through the conserved F or W. Fields, in order: V gene, J gene, CDR3 length, D gene, clone size, CDR3 DNA, CDR3 protein. The D gene is left open where the match is weak. Rows give clone size only sometimes, using once, few, many, or a class for an expanded clone.

>TRBV9|TRBJ2-7|13|.|.
TGTGCCAGCGGACCATCAGCCTCCTACGAGCAGTACTTC
CASGPSASYEQYF
>TRBV27|TRBJ2-1|18|TRBD2|.
TGTGCCAGCAGTTACAAGAGTTCTAGCGGGAGCACCTACAATGAGCAGTTCTTC
CASSYKSSSGSTYNEQFF
>TRBV5-1|TRBJ2-7|15|TRBD1|.
TGCGCCAGCAGCTTCCTACAGGGGGCCTCGTACGAGCAGTACTTC
CASSFLQGASYEQYF
>TRBV9|TRBJ2-7|16|TRBD2|.
TGTGCCAGCAGCACCACCGGACTAGCGCGCTCCTACGAGCAGTACTTC
CASSTTGLARSYEQYF
>TRBV9|TRBJ1-1|12|TRBD1|.
TGTGCCAGCAGCACGACAGGGACTGAAGCTTTCTTT
CASSTTGTEAFF
>TRBV25-1|TRBJ2-2|14|.|.
TGTGCCAGCAGTGAAAGGAGAGGACCTAGGGAGCTGTTTTTT
CASSERRGPRELFF
>TRBV28|TRBJ2-2|16|.|once
TGTGCCAGCAGTCCGCGGACAGAAGCAGGGACCGGGGAGCTGTTTTTT
CASSPRTEAGTGELFF
>TRBV27|TRBJ2-7|15|.|.
TGTGCCAGCAGTTTAGGGTGGGGGGCCGCCTACGAGCAGTACTTC
CASSLGWGAAYEQYF
>TRBV29-1|TRBJ1-1|11|TRBD1|.
TGCAGCGTCGTAAGACAGGGAGAAGCTTTCTTT
CSVVRQGEAFF
>TRBV27|TRBJ2-1|15|TRBD2|.
TGTGCCAGCAGTTTCGGGACTAGCGAGAACAATGAGCAGTTCTTC
CASSFGTSENNEQFF
>TRBV4-1|TRBJ2-1|12|TRBD2|.
TGCGCCAGCAGCCAAGATTCCGGGAGGGGGTTCTTC
CASSQDSGRGFF
>TRBV15|TRBJ2-7|12|.|few
TGTGCAGTAGTTCGGGGTCTCTACGAGCAGTACTTC
CAVVRGLYEQYF
>TRBV9|TRBJ2-5|14|.|.
TGTGCCAGCAGCGGCTCTGGCGTACAAGAGACCCAGTACTTC
CASSGSGVQETQYF
>TRBV7-3|TRBJ2-1|17|TRBD2|.
TGTGCCAGCAGCTTAACTAGCGGGGGGTATAAGTACAATGAGCAGTTCTTC
CASSLTSGGYKYNEQFF
>TRBV7-9|TRBJ2-3|13|.|few
TGTGCCAGCAGCACGCCAGCTGGAGATACGCAGTATTTT
CASSTPAGDTQYF
>TRBV9|TRBJ1-2|14|.|.
TGTGCCAGCAGCAATGCTACACTCCTCCAAGGCTACACCTTC
CASSNATLLQGYTF
>TRBV7-9|TRBJ1-2|13|.|.
TGTGCCAGCAGCCAGACGGAGAACTATGGCTACACCTTC
CASSQTENYGYTF
>TRBV6-1|TRBJ2-1|16|.|once
TGTGCCAGCAGTGAATGGGCTGGACTGCCCTACAATGAGCAGTTCTTC
CASSEWAGLPYNEQFF
>TRBV27|TRBJ1-6|15|TRBD1|.
TGTGCCAGCAGTCCGACCAGGGGGCTTTATTCACCCCTCCACTTT
CASSPTRGLYSPLHF
>TRBV10-1|TRBJ1-1|15|.|.
TGCGCCAGCAGTGAGTCGCAGGCTCCGTTAACTGAAGCTTTCTTT
CASSESQAPLTEAFF
>TRBV27|TRBJ2-1|15|TRBD2|.
TGTGCCAGCAGTTTGACCAGCGGGATCTACAATGAGCAGTTCTTC
CASSLTSGIYNEQFF
>TRBV28|TRBJ2-1|16|TRBD2|.
TGTGCCAGCAGTTTAGGGGGACTAGCGGGAGCCTATGAGCAGTTCTTC
CASSLGGLAGAYEQFF
>TRBV29-1|TRBJ1-1|12|TRBD1|.
TGCGGCGGGACAGGGGATTTTACTGAAGCTTTCTTT
CGGTGDFTEAFF
>TRBV10-2|TRBJ2-3|15|TRBD2|.
TGCGCCAGCAGCGGACTAGCAGCTGCCACAGATACGCAGTATTTT
CASSGLAAATDTQYF
>TRBV6-5|TRBJ1-2|13|.|.
TGTGCCAGCAGTTACGCGGACAGCTATGGCTACACCTTC
CASSYADSYGYTF
>TRBV6-6|TRBJ2-7|14|TRBD1|.
TGTGCCAGCAGTTATTCACAGGGGGCCCACGAGCAGTACTTC
CASSYSQGAHEQYF
>TRBV2|TRBJ1-2|16|.|.
TGTGCCAGCAGTGAAGTGATTATGGACAGCAACTATGGCTACACCTTC
CASSEVIMDSNYGYTF
>TRBV7-9|TRBJ1-2|15|.|once
TGTGCCAGCAGCTTATCCCAGGCTACTAACTATGGCTACACCTTC
CASSLSQATNYGYTF
>TRBV10-3|TRBJ2-7|19|TRBD2|.
TGTGCCATCACAGACCCCGGGACTAGCGGATCTACCAGCTCCTACGAGCAGTACTTC
CAITDPGTSGSTSSYEQYF
>TRBV25-1|TRBJ2-6|16|.|.
TGTGCCAGCAGTGCCTCCCGGGACGGCGGGGCCAACGTCCTGACTTTC
CASSASRDGGANVLTF
>TRBV7-6|TRBJ2-2|15|TRBD2|.
TGTGCCAGCAGCTTTTTGAGTAGCGGGGAAGGGGAGCTGTTTTTT
CASSFLSSGEGELFF
>TRBV4-1|TRBJ2-7|15|.|.
TGCGCCAGCAGCCAATTACCGGGACATAGCTACGAGCAGTACTTC
CASSQLPGHSYEQYF